This T cell receptor beta chain comes out of a study of T cells in Graves' hyperthyroidism and ophthalmopathy. The sample, blood from the first hyperthyroidism diagnosis, precedes any ophthalmopathy symptoms. Study-wide findings and caveats: In validation, the model predicted ophthalmopathy. These predictions came a median roughly seven months before onset. Among clonotypes expanded in thyroid above 0.001, most were also found in blood. Classification by a 13 V-J model distinguished ophthalmopathy from stable hyperthyroidism.

Points on this clonotype: Antigen unknown. At one of its ends the junction is not consistent with the germline gene, which may arise from a read error.

The germline V gene encodes CDR1 SGHNT and CDR2 YYREEE (reference sequence). The CDR3 length is 15 residues. The TCR beta CDR3 regions underwent amplification using RNA transcripts as the source. The TCR CDR3 first-round RT-PCR relied on the HTBI primer set. Via MiXCR, TCRdb re-called the multiplex PCR reads, giving one row per CDR3 protein. The table lists about 720,000 distinct CDR3 sequences, 18% of them singletons, with 16% in the top ten. This TCR was sampled from a woman in her 50s with Graves' hyperthyroidism that later progressed to Graves' ophthalmopathy. Sequencing was performed on blood. The chain employs TRBV5-4 and TRBJ1-1, with D perhaps TRBD1 (5 bases). CDR3 residues: CASSSQTALNTEALF. The CDR3, as DNA: TGTGCCAGCAGCTCTCAGACAGCCTTGAACACTGAAGCTCTCTTT.